Below, 4 T cell receptor beta chains from the same sample are listed, as sequenced in a study of blood T cells in healthy people across ages. Together with a sample-barcoded 5' primer, a J-beta primer mix was included in a second PCR lasting roughly 7 to 11 cycles. Each CDR3 protein gets one entry after TCRdb re-called the 5' RACE reads with MiXCR. The sample yields around 2 million distinct CDR3 sequences, roughly two fifths seen once. Specimen: blood. The receptors come from a human donor in good health.

This chain uses TRBV7-9 with TRBJ2-1, with unresolved D. V was trimmed by 6 bases and J by 0 bases, leaving 12 bases between them. The length of the CDR3 is 15 residues. Germline lookup yields CDR1 SEHNR and CDR2 FQNEAQ (reference sequence). CDR3 in amino acids: CASRLTDGSYNEQFF. The DNA of the CDR3 is TGTGCCAGCAGGCTCACGGACGGCTCCTACAATGAGCAGTTCTTC.

The chain joins TRBV28 to TRBJ1-1; the D gene is possibly TRBD1 (6 bases). Germline CDR1 and CDR2: MDHEN and SYDVKM. The CDR3 extends over 15 amino acids. Trimming shortened V by 7 bases and J by 1 base, and 16 bases separated the two germline ends. The DNA for the CDR3 is TGTGCCAGCACCGGGGGCGGGGTGGCGAACACTGAAGCTTTCTTT. Protein sequence: CASTGGGVANTEAFF. Full variable domain (missing parts from reference TRBV28 and TRBJ1-1): DVKVTQSSRYLVKRTGEKVFLECVQDMDHENMFWYRQDPGLGLRLIYFSYDVKMKEKGDIPEGYSVSREKKERFSLILESASTNQTSMYLCASTGGGVANTEAFFGQGTRLTVV.

CDR3: CSGGRELGEQYF. The CDR3 nucleotides read TGCAGCGGTGGACGGGAGTTAGGGGAGCAGTACTTC. The gene calls are TRBV29-1 and TRBJ2-7; a possible D gene is TRBD2 (6 bases). Trimming took 7 bases from V and 7 from J, leaving 17 bases between them. The CDR3 sequence is 12 residues long. CDR1 SQVTM and CDR2 ANQGSEA come from the germline V gene.

The rearrangement joins TRBV12-3 or TRBV12-4 to TRBJ2-7; TRBD2 is a possible D gene (5 bases). The CDR3 covers 14 residues. V dropped 6 bases and J dropped 1 base, with 13 bases sitting between them. The CDR3 DNA is TGTGCCAGCAGCATTAGGACTTCGTCCTACGAGCAGTACTTC. This codes for CASSIRTSSYEQYF.